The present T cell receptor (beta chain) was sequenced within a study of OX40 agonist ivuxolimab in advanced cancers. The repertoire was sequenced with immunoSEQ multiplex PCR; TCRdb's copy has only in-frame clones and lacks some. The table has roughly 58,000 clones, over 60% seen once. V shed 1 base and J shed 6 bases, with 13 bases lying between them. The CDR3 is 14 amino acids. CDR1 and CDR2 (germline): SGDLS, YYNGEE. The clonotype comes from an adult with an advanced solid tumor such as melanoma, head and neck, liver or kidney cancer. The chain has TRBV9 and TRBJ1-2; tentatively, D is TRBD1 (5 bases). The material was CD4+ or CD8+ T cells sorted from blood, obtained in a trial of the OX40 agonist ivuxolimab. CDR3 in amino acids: CASSVNPREDGYTF. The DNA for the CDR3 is TGTGCCAGCAGCGTAAACCCCAGGGAAGATGGCTACACCTTC.